The TCR beta chain under discussion was sequenced for a study of coeliac disease. Generated by immunoSEQ multiplex PCR, the TCRdb table keeps only in-frame clones and is missing some. The table includes thousands of clones, roughly 50% detected once. General study findings and limits: Lower clonality than controls marked TRB and TRG repertoires from active celiac intraepithelial and lamina propria samples.

Turning to this clone: Its target is unknown.

This TCR derives from a woman aged 70-85 years with celiac disease. Sequenced input: intraepithelial lymphocytes from the gut.

CDR3 loop: CASSLWRTSGGEGTQYF. CDR3 DNA: TGTGCCAGCAGCTTATGGCGGACTAGCGGGGGGGAGGGGACCCAGTACTTC. The chain employs TRBV7-2 and TRBJ2-5; 15 bases are a match to TRBD2. Trimming took 2 bases from V and 7 from J; bases not matched to a gene: 8. The CDR3 is 17 amino acids. Germline CDR1 reads SGHTA; CDR2 reads FQGNSA.